The present TCR beta chain was sequenced within a study of identifying expanded T cells in peripheral blood. Findings and limits, study-wide: Across healthy donors, higher total template counts meant significantly greater roughly two-week count variance.

This CDR3 spans 13 amino acids. Trimming stripped 8 bases from V and 4 bases from J, with 14 bases between. The germline gives CDR1 LNHDA, CDR2 SQIVND (reference sequence). Profiling relied on immunoSEQ multiplex PCR, and the TCRdb table lists in-frame clones only, not all of them. The data contain 100,000 to 150,000 clones, around four fifths of them singletons. Turning to this clone: What it binds is unknown.

This receptor was identified in a person between 18 and 75 years old in good health. The sample was blood. This chain uses TRBV19 with TRBJ2-5; D is perhaps TRBD1 or TRBD2 (6 bases each). The CDR3 spells CASRSGAGETQYF. In DNA form, the CDR3 reads TGTGCCAGTCGCTCGGGGGCCGGAGAGACCCAGTACTTC.